These 24 T cell receptor beta chains share one sample of origin, sequenced in a study of blood T cell repertoires in COVID-19. Profiling relied on immunoSEQ multiplex PCR, and the TCRdb table lists in-frame clones only, not all of them. The data hold a few hundred thousand clones, with approximately 87% observed a single time. The sample taken for sequencing was peripheral blood. Receptors originate from a man aged 60 to 75 who had recovered from COVID-19.

With regard to this clone: Other nucleotide sequences from this sample produce the same CDR3. V usage is TRBV18 and J usage is TRBJ2-7, with 13 bases lining up with TRBD2. Germline trimming cut 3 bases from V and 2 bases from J; bases unmatched to any gene: 1. Per the germline V gene, CDR1 is KGHSH and CDR2 is LQKENI. There are 15 residues in the CDR3. The DNA of the CDR3 is TGTGCCAGCTCACCGGGGACTAGCGGGACCTACGAGCAGTACTTC. As protein: CASSPGTSGTYEQYF.

This clone was recorded only once. The chain employs TRBV5-6 and TRBJ1-1, with D unclear. The germline V gene has CDR1 SGHDT and CDR2 YYEEEE. The CDR3 totals 13 residues. V was pared by 1 base and J by 3 bases, with 7 bases between. The CDR3, as DNA: TGTGCCAGCAGCTTGCAAAGCTACACTGAAGCTTTCTTT. This translates into CASSLQSYTEAFF.

V gene TRBV5-1 combines with J gene TRBJ2-2; TRBD2 aligns across 8 bases. Germline V gene sequence: CDR1 SGHRS, CDR2 YFSETQ. The CDR3 runs to 16 residues. V was pared by 4 bases and J by 5 bases, with 10 bases of the junction left unmatched. CDR3 in amino acids: CASSPGSAGGTGELFF. In DNA form, the CDR3 reads TGCGCCAGCAGCCCCGGGAGCGCGGGAGGAACCGGGGAGCTGTTTTTT.

The chain has TRBV9 and TRBJ2-2; 10 nucleotides line up with TRBD1. The germline V gene has CDR1 SGDLS and CDR2 YYNGEE. With 1 base clipped from V and 3 bases from J, the junction kept 3 bases outside the gene matches. This CDR3 region has 16 residues. The CDR3 coding sequence is TGTGCCAGCAGCGTATCGGGACAGGGGTACACCGGGGAGCTGTTTTTT. Its translation: CASSVSGQGYTGELFF.

The rearrangement joins TRBV29-1 to TRBJ2-2; 8 nucleotides align to TRBD1. Germline assignment: CDR1 SQVTM and CDR2 ANQGSEA. V lost 2 bases and J lost 6; bases outside the gene matches: 5. The length of the CDR3 is 14 residues. Written as DNA, the CDR3 is TGCAGCGTTGAACTGCAGGGGGCGGCCGGGGAGCTGTTTTTT. Its protein product is CSVELQGAAGELFF.

The chain carries TRBV28 and TRBJ2-6; TRBD1 matches at 8 bases. CDR1 and CDR2 from the germline V gene are MDHEN and SYDVKM. The CDR3 is made up of 20 amino acids. Unmatched junction bases numbered 16, after V lost 6 bases and J lost 0 bases. CDR3 protein: CASSAIKQGDSLSGANVLTF. Here the CDR3 DNA reads TGTGCCAGCAGCGCGATAAAACAGGGGGATTCCCTCTCTGGGGCCAACGTCCTGACTTTC.

The chain combines TRBV27 with TRBJ2-3; D remains unclear. Germline V lookup: CDR1 MNHEY, CDR2 SMNVEV (reference sequence). V lost 5 bases to trimming and J lost 0 bases, with 9 bases between them. This CDR3 is 14 amino acids long. The CDR3 sequence is CASSRLPSTDTQYF. CDR3 coding DNA: TGTGCCAGCAGTCGTCTCCCTAGCACAGATACGCAGTATTTT.

The DNA for the CDR3 is TGTGCCAGCAGTGAAGCAGTCGGGGAAAAACTGTTTTTT. As protein: CASSEAVGEKLFF. The chain couples TRBV4-2 to TRBJ1-4; no clear D gene. CDR3 length equals 13 residues. Trimming cost V 6 bases and J 8 bases, with 13 bases left between them. Germline values: CDR1 LGHNA, CDR2 YNFKEQ.

The rearrangement links TRBV6-6 to TRBJ1-1; D remains unclear. Deletions cut 2 bases from V and 1 base from J, with 8 bases between. The CDR3 consists of 14 residues. Per germline, CDR1 MNHNY and CDR2 SVGAGI (reference sequence). This chain's CDR3 is CASSYGGQNTEAFF. For the CDR3, the DNA is TGTGCCAGCAGTTACGGCGGCCAGAACACTGAAGCTTTCTTT.

The chain carries TRBV6-5 and TRBJ1-4, with TRBD1 identical over 9 bases. The CDR3 loop spans 14 amino acids. Germline V CDR1 and CDR2: MNHEY, SVGAGI. After removal of 5 bases from V and 8 bases from J, the junction contained 6 bases not matched to a gene. The CDR3 spells CASSKDRGGEKLFF. The CDR3 DNA is TGTGCCAGCAGTAAGGACAGGGGTGGGGAAAAACTGTTTTTT.

The gene calls are TRBV9 and TRBJ2-1; 11 bases map to TRBD2. The CDR3 extends over 16 amino acids. After removal of 0 bases from V and 9 bases from J, the junction contained 8 bases not matched to a gene. Germline CDR1 reads SGDLS; CDR2 reads YYNGEE. Written as DNA, the CDR3 is TGTGCCAGCAGCGTAGACCGGCTAGCGGGGGGAGGTGAGCAGTTCTTC. The encoded protein is CASSVDRLAGGGEQFF.

The gene calls are TRBV12-5 and TRBJ2-3; 11 bases map to TRBD2. CDR1 and CDR2 from the germline V gene are LGHNT and FRNRAP. The CDR3 runs 18 residues. The V segment lost 2 bases and the J segment 0 bases; nucleotides outside the gene matches: 7. DNA of the CDR3: TGTGCTAGTGGTTTGCTCGGGACTAGCGGAGCCAGCACAGATACGCAGTATTTT. This encodes CASGLLGTSGASTDTQYF.

The chain has TRBV19 and TRBJ1-5; the match to TRBD1 covers 7 bases. Germline loops: CDR1 LNHDA, CDR2 SQIVND (reference sequence). V was pared by 4 bases and J by 3 bases, with 6 bases of the junction left unmatched. The CDR3 is 15 amino acids. CDR3 sequence: CASSTGTAPNQPQHF. The CDR3 nucleotides are TGTGCCAGTAGTACCGGGACAGCCCCCAATCAGCCCCAGCATTTT.

The CDR3 protein is CASSPRDRVGNTIYF. The CDR3 nucleotides are TGCGCCAGCAGCCCCCGGGACAGGGTAGGAAACACCATATATTTT. The rearrangement links TRBV5-1 to TRBJ1-3, with TRBD1 matching over 9 bases. The CDR3 has 15 residues. The V gene's germline CDR1 is SGHRS and CDR2 YFSETQ. J lost 4 bases, V lost 4 bases, and 6 bases had no gene match.

The chain combines TRBV10-3 with TRBJ1-3, with D unresolved. The germline V gene has CDR1 ENHRY and CDR2 SYGVKD. Trimming removed 10 bases at V and 2 bases at J, with 15 bases between. This CDR3 comprises 14 residues. CDR3 nucleotide sequence: TGTGCCACTAGCCGGCCCGGTGCTGGAAACACCATATATTTT. The encoded protein is CATSRPGAGNTIYF.

The CDR3 region has the DNA TGTGCCAGCAGCCCAACTCCGTCGACAGGGGCTTTGAAGCAGTACTTC. Residues: CASSPTPSTGALKQYF. This chain uses TRBV14 with TRBJ2-7; 8 bases match TRBD1. The CDR3 runs to 16 residues. Trimming at V came to 4 bases and at J to 8 bases, leaving 16 bases not matched to a gene. Per the germline V gene, CDR1 is SGHDN and CDR2 is FVKESK. The complete variable domain, with remaining parts taken from reference TRBV14 and TRBJ2-7, reads EAGVTQFPSHSVIEKGQTVTLRCDPISGHDNLYWYRRVMGKEIKFLLHFVKESKQDESGMPNNRFLAERTGGTYSTLKVQPAELEDSGVYFCASSPTPSTGALKQYFGPGTRLTVT.

The chain's CDR3 is CASSPGLAGHEQFF. For the CDR3, the DNA is TGTGCCAGCAGCCCCGGACTAGCGGGACATGAGCAGTTCTTC. The V and J genes are TRBV9 and TRBJ2-1; 12 positions match TRBD2. With 4 bases clipped from V and 8 bases from J, the junction kept 4 bases outside the gene matches. The germline CDR1 and CDR2 sequences are SGDLS and YYNGEE. This CDR3 is 14 amino acids long.

The genes are TRBV11-1 and TRBJ2-7; D not certain. The germline gives CDR1 SGHAT, CDR2 FQDESV (reference sequence). Trimming shortened V by 1 base and J by 3 bases, and 10 bases separated the two germline ends. The length of the CDR3 is 14 residues. Written as DNA, the CDR3 is TGTGCCAGCAGCTTAGGCGGCGTCGGCTACGAGCAGTACTTC. Its protein product is CASSLGGVGYEQYF.

This chain uses TRBV19 with TRBJ1-2, with D maybe TRBD1 (6 bases). CDR1 is LNHDA and CDR2 is SQIVND in the germline V gene (reference sequence). The CDR3 extends over 12 amino acids. V was clipped by 5 bases and J by 7 bases, with 11 bases between them. This chain's CDR3 is CASSSGGVGYTF. Written as DNA, the CDR3 is TGTGCCAGTAGTTCGGGGGGCGTTGGCTACACCTTC.

This chain's CDR3 is CASSLAGTHYEQYF. CDR3 DNA sequence: TGTGCCAGCAGCTTAGCCGGGACTCATTACGAGCAGTACTTC. The rearrangement joins TRBV11-2 to TRBJ2-7; D perhaps matches TRBD2 (6 bases). The CDR3 contains 14 residues. The germline V gene encodes CDR1 SGHAT and CDR2 FQNNGV. The ends were cut back, 1 base at V and 4 bases at J, with 11 bases in the middle.

The chain combines TRBV6-5 with TRBJ1-2; D is undetermined. Per the germline V gene, CDR1 is MNHEY and CDR2 is SVGAGI. The V end was cut by 5 bases, the J end by 1 base, with 11 bases between. The CDR3 is 14 amino acids. DNA of the CDR3: TGTGCCAGCAGTACAGACGGATTTAACTATGGCTACACCTTC. Encoded protein: CASSTDGFNYGYTF.

J is TRBJ2-3 and V is TRBV6-5, with D possibly TRBD2 on 6 matching bases. The CDR3 sequence is 15 residues long. Between the trimmed V and J ends, which lost 5 bases and 5 bases, there was a span of 17 bases. Germline CDR1 and CDR2: MNHEY and SVGAGI. CDR3 DNA: TGTGCCAGCAGTACGGGGACTTCCTTAGTAGATACGCAGTATTTT. The encoded protein is CASSTGTSLVDTQYF.

This sequence joins TRBV18 and TRBJ1-6; TRBD1 matches 8 bases. Losses at the gene ends were 6 bases for V and 7 bases for J; bases not matched to a gene: 8. Germline V gene lookup returns CDR1 KGHSH and CDR2 LQKENI. This CDR3 comprises 15 residues. The CDR3 region is CASSLGQGRNSPLHF. The CDR3 DNA reads as TGTGCCAGCTCGCTAGGACAGGGCCGGAATTCACCCCTCCACTTT.

The V and J genes are TRBV9 and TRBJ2-5; 8 nucleotides line up with TRBD2. CDR1 and CDR2 (germline): SGDLS, YYNGEE. V gave up 4 bases and J gave up 8 bases; unmatched junction bases: 7. This CDR3 comprises 13 residues. The CDR3 bases are TGTGCCAGCAGCCCCGCCCTAGCGGGTACCCAGTACTTC. Translated: CASSPALAGTQYF.